The 25 T cell receptor beta chains below all came from one sample that was sequenced in a study of blood T cells in healthy people across ages. A second PCR of 7 to 11 cycles used a sample-barcoded 5' primer and a J-beta primer mix. MiXCR was run by TCRdb on the 5' RACE reads, yielding one entry per CDR3 protein. The sample comprises approximately 780,000 distinct CDR3 sequences, roughly 25% of which are singletons, and less than 3.5% rests with the top ten. These data also formed part of another study, on T cells of mothers and their children.

The sequenced sample consisted of blood. These receptors all come from a boy between 10 and 17 years old in good health.

The chain recombines TRBV15 with TRBJ2-1, with 14 positions matching TRBD2. CDR3 length: 16 residues. Germline lookup yields CDR1 LNHNV and CDR2 YYDKDF (reference sequence). V was pared by 3 bases and J by 4 bases, with 2 bases of the junction left unmatched. DNA for the CDR3: TGTGCCACCAGCAGGGGACTAGCGGGGGAATACAATGAGCAGTTCTTC. This sequence encodes CATSRGLAGEYNEQFF.

V and J are TRBV7-2 and TRBJ2-3; TRBD2 aligns across 9 bases. In germline, CDR1 is SGHTA, CDR2 FQGNSA. The CDR3 spans 16 residues. Trimming at V came to 1 base and at J to 5 bases, leaving 7 bases not matched to a gene. The CDR3 coding sequence is TGTGCCAGCAGCTTAGTGATTAGCGGGAGTGGAGATACGCAGTATTTT. It specifies CASSLVISGSGDTQYF.

This clonotype was seen only a few times. The genes are TRBV28 and TRBJ1-5; 7 nucleotides line up with TRBD1. CDR3 size: 14 residues. Germline CDR1 MDHEN, CDR2 SYDVKM. J gave up 6 bases and V 4 bases, and 6 bases lay outside the gene matches. The CDR3 loop reads CASSSGQSFQPQHF. CDR3 in DNA: TGTGCCAGCAGTTCGGGACAGTCCTTTCAGCCCCAGCATTTT. Using reference TRBV28 and TRBJ1-5 for the parts outside the CDR3, the full variable domain is DVKVTQSSRYLVKRTGEKVFLECVQDMDHENMFWYRQDPGLGLRLIYFSYDVKMKEKGDIPEGYSVSREKKERFSLILESASTNQTSMYLCASSSGQSFQPQHFGDGTRLSIL.

The V and J genes are TRBV20-1 and TRBJ2-7; D call uncertain. V gave up 3 bases and J gave up 3 bases, with 9 bases separating them. This CDR3 has 12 amino acids. Germline assignment: CDR1 DFQATT and CDR2 SNEGSKA (reference sequence). The CDR3 DNA is TGCAGTGCTAGGCGGCAAGGCTACGAGCAGTACTTC. Its translation is CSARRQGYEQYF.

On this clonotype itself: One junction end does not reproduce the germline sequence, and a read error may be involved. V and J are TRBV7-2 and TRBJ2-7; TRBD2 matches 13 bases. Per the germline V gene, CDR1 is SGHTA and CDR2 is FQGNSA. This CDR3 has 17 amino acids. The CDR3 is CASGLFGTSGDSYEQYF. The CDR3 DNA is TGTGCCAGCGGCTTATTCGGGACTAGCGGGGATTCCTACGAGCAGTACTTC.

The table lists this clonotype with a few counts. The V call is TRBV18, the J call TRBJ2-7, with a tentative D call TRBD2 (5 bases). Trimming took off 4 bases at V and 7 bases at J, with 20 bases between the two ends. The CDR3 contains 15 residues. Germline V gene sequence: CDR1 KGHSH, CDR2 LQKENI. CDR3 sequence (DNA): TGTGCCAGCTCACTCATTCCCAAGGAGCCGGGGGAGCAGTACTTC. Amino acids: CASSLIPKEPGEQYF.

The rearrangement joins TRBV2 to TRBJ1-6, with no clear D. CDR1 is SNHLY, CDR2 FYNNEI, per germline. Trimming cost V 6 bases and J 1 base, with 4 bases left between them. This CDR3 contains 13 residues. CDR3 DNA sequence: TGTGCCAGCAGAGAGTCCTATAATTCACCCCTCCACTTT. Amino acid sequence: CASRESYNSPLHF.

The chain couples TRBV20-1 to TRBJ2-5, with TRBD1 as a possible D gene (7 bases). This CDR3 contains 14 residues. CDR1 and CDR2 from the germline V gene are DFQATT and SNEGSKA (reference sequence). Trimming shortened V by 0 bases and J by 4 bases, and 12 bases separated the two germline ends. CDR3 sequence: CSARDPQGGETQYF. The CDR3 DNA sequence: TGCAGTGCTAGAGATCCCCAGGGGGGAGAGACCCAGTACTTC.

This clonotype appeared a few times. J is TRBJ1-6 and V is TRBV6-5; TRBD1 is a possible D gene (5 bases). The CDR3 runs 12 residues. The ends were cut back, 8 bases at V and 7 bases at J, with 9 bases in the middle. Per germline, CDR1 MNHEY and CDR2 SVGAGI. CDR3 protein: CASFGTNSPLHF. The CDR3 DNA reads TGTGCCAGCTTTGGGACCAATTCACCCCTCCACTTT.

The chain carries TRBV7-9 and TRBJ2-5, with 8 bases matching TRBD1. V gave up 9 bases and J gave up 3 bases; unmatched junction bases: 12. In germline, CDR1 is SEHNR, CDR2 FQNEAQ (reference sequence). The CDR3 length is 15 residues. The CDR3 DNA reads TGTGCCAGATCCCAGGGGGCCAGTATCAAAGAGACCCAGTACTTC. Translated: CARSQGASIKETQYF.

V gene TRBV20-1 combines with J gene TRBJ2-1; a possible D gene is TRBD2 (5 bases). This CDR3 is 14 amino acids long. Trimming took off 2 bases at V and 6 bases at J, with 14 bases between the two ends. Germline CDR1 DFQATT, CDR2 SNEGSKA (reference sequence). CDR3: CSARKRRLINEQFF. The CDR3 DNA sequence: TGCAGTGCTAGAAAGAGGAGGCTTATCAATGAGCAGTTCTTC.

The gene calls are TRBV12-3 or TRBV12-4 and TRBJ2-7; TRBD2 matches 10 bases. CDR3 length equals 16 residues. V gave up 6 bases and J gave up 7 bases; unmatched junction bases: 15. CDR3 protein: CASSREVAGGLLEQYF. In DNA, the CDR3 is TGTGCCAGCAGCCGAGAGGTAGCGGGGGGACTCCTTGAGCAGTACTTC.

The chain has TRBV27 and TRBJ2-7; D ambiguous. The J call may not be correct, given that the DNA end is closer to TRBJ2-1. The CDR3 consists of 15 residues. Per germline, CDR1 MNHEY and CDR2 SMNVEV (reference sequence). The CDR3 sequence is CASNIRSGPYNEQFF. For the CDR3, the DNA is TGTGCCAGCAATATCAGGTCCGGACCCTACAATGAGCAGTTCTTC.

The table lists this clonotype with a few counts. The gene calls are TRBV14 and TRBJ1-1; D is perhaps TRBD1 (6 bases). The germline V and J ends were trimmed by 0 bases and 2 bases, with 16 bases remaining between them. Germline CDR1 and CDR2: SGHDN and FVKESK. The CDR3 covers 17 residues. CDR3 sequence (DNA): TGTGCCAGCAGCCAAGAGAGGGGGGCACCCCTTAACACTGAAGCTTTCTTT. Residues: CASSQERGAPLNTEAFF.

This clonotype has only a few counts. The V call is TRBV7-9, the J call TRBJ2-7, with D possibly being TRBD1 or TRBD2 (5 bases each). The CDR3 is made up of 14 amino acids. V lost 5 bases, J lost 1 base, and 12 bases lay in between. The germline CDR1 and CDR2 sequences are SEHNR and FQNEAQ (reference sequence). Here the CDR3 DNA reads TGTGCCAGCAGCCTGGTCTGGGGGTCCTACGAGCAGTACTTC. It translates to CASSLVWGSYEQYF.

This clonotype was picked up a small number of times. The chain is built from TRBV21-1 and TRBJ2-2; the table's D call, TRBD1, was not checked against the DNA. TRBV21-1 is labeled a pseudogene. The CDR3 spans 15 residues. This CDR3 is CASKRGGANTGELFF. Written as DNA, the CDR3 is TGTGCCAGCAAAAGGGGGGGAGCTAACACCGGGGAGCTGTTTTTT.

This chain joins TRBV7-9 and TRBJ1-1, with TRBD1 as a possible D gene (6 bases). CDR1 and CDR2 (germline): SEHNR, FQNEAQ (reference sequence). The V gene lost 5 bases and the J gene lost 5 bases, with 12 bases spanning the gap. This CDR3 comprises 13 residues. Here the CDR3 reads CASSRPGETEAFF. DNA of the CDR3: TGTGCCAGCAGCCGACCAGGGGAAACTGAAGCTTTCTTT. Based on the CDR3 plus reference TRBV7-9 and TRBJ1-1, the full variable domain is DTGVSQNPRHKITKRGQNVTFRCDPISEHNRLYWYRQTLGQGPEFLTYFQNEAQLEKSRLLSDRFSAERPKGSFSTLEIQRTEQGDSAMYLCASSRPGETEAFFGQGTRLTVV.

The chain joins TRBV5-1 to TRBJ2-2, with 9 bases fitting TRBD2. The CDR3 is 18 amino acids. V was pared by 3 bases and J by 5 bases, with 14 bases of the junction left unmatched. CDR1 is SGHRS, CDR2 YFSETQ, per germline. The CDR3 protein is CASSSHPLAGIYTGELFF. The CDR3 DNA follows: TGCGCCAGCAGCTCGCACCCCCTAGCGGGGATATATACCGGGGAGCTGTTTTTT.

This clonotype was counted only a few times. This rearrangement joins TRBV20-1 to TRBJ2-7, with D possibly being TRBD1 (5 bases). Trimming removed 3 bases at V and 4 bases at J, with 13 bases between. CDR3 length equals 13 residues. The germline CDR1 and CDR2 sequences are DFQATT and SNEGSKA (reference sequence). The CDR3 DNA reads as TGCAGTGCTAGTACATCAGGGTCATACGAGCAGTACTTC. It encodes CSASTSGSYEQYF.

This chain connects TRBV27 to TRBJ1-1; a possible D gene is TRBD1 (5 bases). The CDR3 is made up of 14 amino acids. CDR1 and CDR2 from the germline V gene are MNHEY and SMNVEV (reference sequence). The germline V and J ends were trimmed by 0 bases and 4 bases, with 9 bases remaining between them. The CDR3 sequence: CASSLSTGGTEAFF. In DNA, the CDR3 is TGTGCCAGCAGTTTATCGACCGGGGGCACTGAAGCTTTCTTT.

About this clonotype itself: Mismatch with germline at one junction end may stem from a read error. The chain links TRBV7-9 to TRBJ2-5; no clear D gene. The CDR3 loop spans 10 amino acids. Germline CDR1 SEHNR, CDR2 FQNEAQ (reference sequence). The DNA of the CDR3 is TGTGCCAGCAGCTTAGTCTCCCCCCTCTTC. Translated, it gives CASSLVSPLF.

The rearrangement joins TRBV6-2 or TRBV6-3 to TRBJ1-5; 8 bases fit TRBD1. This CDR3 has 15 amino acids. After removal of 8 bases from V and 5 bases from J, the junction contained 11 bases not matched to a gene. CDR1 and CDR2 from the germline V gene are MNHEY and SVGEGT. CDR3 coding DNA: TGTGCCAGCGGGCCCCAGGGGGCAAGGTATCAGCCCCAGCATTTT. This codes for CASGPQGARYQPQHF.

This clonotype has only one observation. V is TRBV20-1 and J is TRBJ2-1; possible D gene TRBD1, 6 bases. The CDR3 has 12 amino acids. Deletions cut 5 bases from V and 8 bases from J, with 13 bases between. From germline, CDR1 is DFQATT and CDR2 SNEGSKA (reference sequence). CDR3 amino acids: CSAVDRLDEQFF. Written as DNA, the CDR3 is TGCAGTGCTGTTGACAGGTTGGATGAGCAGTTCTTC.

This clonotype was counted a few times. The chain has TRBV5-1 and TRBJ1-3; no reliable D call. V was cut by 0 bases and J by 2 bases, with 9 bases left in between. This CDR3 is built from 15 residues. The germline CDR1 and CDR2 sequences are SGHRS and YFSETQ. The CDR3 DNA sequence: TGCGCCAGCAGCTTGGACGGGGAGGCTGGAAACACCATATATTTT. Encoded protein: CASSLDGEAGNTIYF. The complete variable domain, with remaining parts taken from reference TRBV5-1 and TRBJ1-3, reads KAGVTQTPRYLIKTRGQQVTLSCSPISGHRSVSWYQQTPGQGLQFLFEYFSETQRNKGNFPGRFSGRQFSNSRSEMNVSTLELGDSALYLCASSLDGEAGNTIYFGEGSWLTVV.

The chain is built from TRBV4-1 and TRBJ2-7, with D uncertain. Trimming took 1 base from V and 1 from J, leaving 11 bases between them. The CDR3 extends over 15 amino acids. Germline lookup yields CDR1 MGHRA and CDR2 YSYEKL. The CDR3 protein is CASSQGRALSYEQYF. The CDR3 DNA is TGCGCCAGCAGCCAAGGTCGGGCTCTTTCCTACGAGCAGTACTTC.